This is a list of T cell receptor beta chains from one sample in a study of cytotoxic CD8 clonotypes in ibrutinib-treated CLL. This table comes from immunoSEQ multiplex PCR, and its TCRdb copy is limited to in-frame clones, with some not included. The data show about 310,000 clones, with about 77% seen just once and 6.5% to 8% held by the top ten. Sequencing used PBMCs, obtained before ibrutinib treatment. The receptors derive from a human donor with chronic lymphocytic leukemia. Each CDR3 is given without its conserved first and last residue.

cdr3_aa: ASSLGLAGVYEQY; cdr3_length: 13; v_call: TRBV5-1; j_call: TRBJ2-7
cdr3_aa: ASSLAAGVLF; cdr3_length: 10; v_call: TRBV25-1; j_call: TRBJ1-4
cdr3_aa: ASSADPVIYEQY; cdr3_length: 12; v_call: TRBV6-1; j_call: TRBJ2-7
cdr3_aa: ASDNRATEAF; cdr3_length: 10; v_call: TRBV18; j_call: TRBJ1-1
cdr3_aa: ASSLTPPGQGTHTIY; cdr3_length: 15; v_call: TRBV7-2; j_call: TRBJ1-3
cdr3_aa: ASSQGQNVEQY; cdr3_length: 11; v_call: TRBV7-6; j_call: TRBJ2-7
cdr3_aa: ASSSPRGGGTYYEQY; cdr3_length: 15; v_call: TRBV28; j_call: TRBJ2-7
cdr3_aa: AISGRSYEQY; cdr3_length: 10; v_call: TRBV10-3; j_call: TRBJ2-7
cdr3_aa: ASSPQIRYGYT; cdr3_length: 11; v_call: TRBV16; j_call: TRBJ1-2
cdr3_aa: ASRSMWEADTQY; cdr3_length: 12; v_call: TRBV27; j_call: TRBJ2-3
cdr3_aa: ASKRVGGLAGDTQY; cdr3_length: 14; v_call: TRBV4-3; j_call: TRBJ2-3
cdr3_aa: ASSHTGGTNEKLF; cdr3_length: 13; v_call: TRBV4-3; j_call: TRBJ1-4
cdr3_aa: ASSDSGGNYGYT; cdr3_length: 12; v_call: TRBV9; j_call: TRBJ1-2
cdr3_aa: AAWWANEQF; cdr3_length: 9; v_call: TRBV27; j_call: TRBJ2-1
cdr3_aa: ATSRSSGRAGNTGELF; cdr3_length: 16; v_call: TRBV15; j_call: TRBJ2-2
cdr3_aa: ASSLAQRRNTDTQY; cdr3_length: 14; v_call: TRBV5-6; j_call: TRBJ2-3
cdr3_aa: ASSANSGANVLT; cdr3_length: 12; v_call: TRBV5-1; j_call: TRBJ2-6
cdr3_aa: ASTPDRDAYGYT; cdr3_length: 12; v_call: TRBV21-1; j_call: TRBJ1-2
cdr3_aa: ASNPGIKGTQY; cdr3_length: 11; v_call: TRBV5-8; j_call: TRBJ2-5
cdr3_aa: ASSLVQGSGYT; cdr3_length: 11; v_call: TRBV7-9; j_call: TRBJ1-2
cdr3_aa: ASSLGVGNNYGYT; cdr3_length: 13; v_call: TRBV13; j_call: TRBJ1-2
cdr3_aa: ASSVALTSRDNEQF; cdr3_length: 14; v_call: TRBV9; j_call: TRBJ2-1
cdr3_aa: SAKGAGSNQPQH; cdr3_length: 12; v_call: TRBV29-1; j_call: TRBJ1-5
cdr3_aa: ASSLRGGEQF; cdr3_length: 10; v_call: TRBV7-9; j_call: TRBJ2-1
cdr3_aa: ASSLTGNSYEQY; cdr3_length: 12; v_call: TRBV7-8; j_call: TRBJ2-7
cdr3_aa: ASSLRWESSGNTIY; cdr3_length: 14; v_call: TRBV5-6; j_call: TRBJ1-3
cdr3_aa: ASSQGLAGSVDEQF; cdr3_length: 14; v_call: TRBV9; j_call: TRBJ2-1
cdr3_aa: ASSLIAGGPYEQY; cdr3_length: 13; v_call: TRBV5-1; j_call: TRBJ2-7
cdr3_aa: ASSFRTSGNEQF; cdr3_length: 12; v_call: TRBV5-4; j_call: TRBJ2-1
cdr3_aa: ASSKQVGDYGYT; cdr3_length: 12; v_call: TRBV5-1; j_call: TRBJ1-2
cdr3_aa: ASSRGGNYGYT; cdr3_length: 11; v_call: TRBV6-5; j_call: TRBJ1-2
cdr3_aa: ASSLVPSGGYQETQY; cdr3_length: 15; v_call: TRBV7-9; j_call: TRBJ2-5
cdr3_aa: ASSLGLFSLSQETQY; cdr3_length: 15; v_call: TRBV11-2; j_call: TRBJ2-5
cdr3_aa: ASSQEGQHSYNEQF; cdr3_length: 14; v_call: TRBV14; j_call: TRBJ2-1
cdr3_aa: SVMESYEQY; cdr3_length: 9; v_call: TRBV29-1; j_call: TRBJ2-7
cdr3_aa: ASSLAGANEQY; cdr3_length: 11; v_call: TRBV7-8; j_call: TRBJ2-7
cdr3_aa: ASSTRGFEAF; cdr3_length: 10; v_call: TRBV7-2; j_call: TRBJ1-1
cdr3_aa: ASSQHRTGELF; cdr3_length: 11; v_call: TRBV4-3; j_call: TRBJ2-2